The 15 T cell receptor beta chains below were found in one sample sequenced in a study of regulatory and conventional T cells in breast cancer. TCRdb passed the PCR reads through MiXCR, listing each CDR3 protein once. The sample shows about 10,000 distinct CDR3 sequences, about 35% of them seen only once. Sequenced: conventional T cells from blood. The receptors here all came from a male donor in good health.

The CDR3 coding sequence is TGCGCCAGCAGCTGGGGACCCCGTAATGTGGATGAGCAGTTCTTC. It is translated as CASSWGPRNVDEQFF. V gene TRBV5-1 combines with J gene TRBJ2-1; D tentatively reads TRBD1 or TRBD2 (5 bases each). V lost 3 bases and J lost 8, with 18 bases in between. Looked up from germline, CDR1 is SGHRS and CDR2 is YFSETQ. CDR3 length equals 15 residues.

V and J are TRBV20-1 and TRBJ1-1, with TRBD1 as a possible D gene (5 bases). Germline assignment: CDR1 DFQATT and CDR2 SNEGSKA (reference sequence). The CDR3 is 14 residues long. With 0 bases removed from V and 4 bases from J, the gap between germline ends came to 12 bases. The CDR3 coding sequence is TGCAGTGCTAGAGATAGGAGGGGAAGCACTGAAGCTTTCTTT. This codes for CSARDRRGSTEAFF.

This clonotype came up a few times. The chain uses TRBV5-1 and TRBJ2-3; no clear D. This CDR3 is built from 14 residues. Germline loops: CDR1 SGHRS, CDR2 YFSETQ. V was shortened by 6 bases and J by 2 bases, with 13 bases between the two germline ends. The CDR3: CASKWSYLTDTQYF. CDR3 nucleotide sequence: TGCGCCAGCAAATGGTCCTACCTCACAGATACGCAGTATTTT.

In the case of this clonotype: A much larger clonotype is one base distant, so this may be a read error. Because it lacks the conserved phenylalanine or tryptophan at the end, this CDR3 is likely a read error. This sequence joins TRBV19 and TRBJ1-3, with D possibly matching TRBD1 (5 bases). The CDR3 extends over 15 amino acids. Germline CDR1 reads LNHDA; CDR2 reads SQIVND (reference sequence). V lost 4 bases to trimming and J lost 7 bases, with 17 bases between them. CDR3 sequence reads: CASSNRQIRGNTIYY. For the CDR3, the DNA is TGTGCCAGTAGTAACCGACAGATACGAGGGAACACCATATATTAT.

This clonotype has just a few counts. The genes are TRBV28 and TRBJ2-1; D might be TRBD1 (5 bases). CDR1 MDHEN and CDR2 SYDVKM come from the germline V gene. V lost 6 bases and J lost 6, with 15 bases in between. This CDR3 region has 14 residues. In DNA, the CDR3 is TGTGCCAGCAGCTTAAGACAGTTTGGCAATGAGCAGTTCTTC. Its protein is CASSLRQFGNEQFF.

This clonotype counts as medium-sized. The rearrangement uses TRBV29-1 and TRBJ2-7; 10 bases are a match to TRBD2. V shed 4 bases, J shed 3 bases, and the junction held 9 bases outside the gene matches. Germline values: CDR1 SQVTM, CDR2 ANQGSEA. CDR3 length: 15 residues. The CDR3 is CSVAKGSGGVYEQYF. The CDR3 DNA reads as TGCAGCGTTGCTAAGGGCAGCGGGGGGGTCTACGAGCAGTACTTC.

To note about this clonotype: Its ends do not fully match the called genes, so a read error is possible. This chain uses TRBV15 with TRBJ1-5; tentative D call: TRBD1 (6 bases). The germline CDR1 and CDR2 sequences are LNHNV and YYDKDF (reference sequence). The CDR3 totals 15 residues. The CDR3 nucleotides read TGTGCCGCCAGCAGAGATTGGGGGGCTTCAGCCCCCCAGCATTTT. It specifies CAASRDWGASAPQHF.

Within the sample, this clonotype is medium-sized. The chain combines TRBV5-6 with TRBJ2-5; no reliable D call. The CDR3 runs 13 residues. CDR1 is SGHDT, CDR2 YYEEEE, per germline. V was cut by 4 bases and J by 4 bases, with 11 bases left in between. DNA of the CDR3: TGTGCCAGCAGCCCAACCGCCTTAGAGACCCAGTACTTC. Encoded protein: CASSPTALETQYF. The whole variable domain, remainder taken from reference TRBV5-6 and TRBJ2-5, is DAGVTQSPTHLIKTRGQQVTLRCSPKSGHDTVSWYQQALGQGPQFIFQYYEEEERQRGNFPDRFSGHQFPNYSSELNVNALLLGDSALYLCASSPTALETQYFGPGTRLLVL.

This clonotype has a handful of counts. The CDR3 reads CASSSSQKGDEQFF. Written as DNA, the CDR3 is TGTGCCAGCAGCTCTTCTCAAAAGGGCGATGAGCAGTTCTTC. V gene TRBV7-2 combines with J gene TRBJ2-1; D gene uncertain. Germline V CDR1 and CDR2: SGHTA, FQGNSA. The CDR3 length is 14 residues. V lost 4 bases to trimming and J lost 8 bases, with 15 bases between them.

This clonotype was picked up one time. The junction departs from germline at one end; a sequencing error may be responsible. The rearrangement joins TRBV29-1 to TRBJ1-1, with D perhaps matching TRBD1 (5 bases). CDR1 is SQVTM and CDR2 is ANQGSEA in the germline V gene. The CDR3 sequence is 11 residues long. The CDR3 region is CSVTGYTEAFF. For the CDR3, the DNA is TGCAGCGTAACAGGCTACACCGAAGCTTTCTTT. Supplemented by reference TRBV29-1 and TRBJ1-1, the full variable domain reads SAVISQKPSRDICQRGTSLTIQCQVDSQVTMMFWYRQQPGQSLTLIATANQGSEATYESGFVIDKFPISRPNLTFSTLTVSNMSPEDSSIYLCSVTGYTEAFFGQGTRLTVV.

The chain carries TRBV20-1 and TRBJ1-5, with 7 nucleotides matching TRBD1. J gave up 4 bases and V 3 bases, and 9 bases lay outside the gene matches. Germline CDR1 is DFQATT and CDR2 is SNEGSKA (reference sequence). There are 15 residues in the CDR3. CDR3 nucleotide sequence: TGCAGTGCTAGGGGGACAGTGGACAGGAATCAGCCCCAGCATTTT. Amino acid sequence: CSARGTVDRNQPQHF.

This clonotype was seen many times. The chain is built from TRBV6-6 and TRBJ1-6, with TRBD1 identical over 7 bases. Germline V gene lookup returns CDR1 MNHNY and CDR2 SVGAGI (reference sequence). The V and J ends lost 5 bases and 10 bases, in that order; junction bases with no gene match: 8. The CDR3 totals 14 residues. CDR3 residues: CASSATGRASPLHF. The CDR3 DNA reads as TGTGCCAGCAGTGCGACAGGGAGGGCCTCACCCCTCCACTTT.

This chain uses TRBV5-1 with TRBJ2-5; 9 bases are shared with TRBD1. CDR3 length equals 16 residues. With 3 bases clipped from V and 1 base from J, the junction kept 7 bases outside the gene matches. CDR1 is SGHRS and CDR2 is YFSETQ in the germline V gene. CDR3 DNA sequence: TGCGCCAGCAGCTCCGGGGGACAGGGCGGCCAAGAGACCCAGTACTTC. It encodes CASSSGGQGGQETQYF.

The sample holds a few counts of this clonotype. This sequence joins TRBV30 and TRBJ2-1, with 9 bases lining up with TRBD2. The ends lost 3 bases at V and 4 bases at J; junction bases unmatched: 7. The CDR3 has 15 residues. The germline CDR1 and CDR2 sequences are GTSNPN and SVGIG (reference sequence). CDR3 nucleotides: TGTGCCTGGAGGAAGAGCGGGGGGACATACAATGAGCAGTTCTTC. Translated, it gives CAWRKSGGTYNEQFF. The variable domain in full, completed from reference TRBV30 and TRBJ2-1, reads SQTIHQWPATLVQPVGSPLSLECTVEGTSNPNLYWYRQAAGRGLQLLFYSVGIGQISSEVPQNLSASRPQDRQFILSSKKLLLSDSGFYLCAWRKSGGTYNEQFFGPGTRLTVL.

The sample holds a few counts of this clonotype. The CDR3 region has the DNA TGTGCCAGCAGCCTCAAGGGAACCTACGAGCAGTACTTC. This gives the protein CASSLKGTYEQYF. The chain employs TRBV7-2 and TRBJ2-7; D gene uncertain. This CDR3 region has 13 residues. V was trimmed by 5 bases and J by 2 bases, leaving 10 bases between them. Germline V CDR1 and CDR2: SGHTA, FQGNSA.